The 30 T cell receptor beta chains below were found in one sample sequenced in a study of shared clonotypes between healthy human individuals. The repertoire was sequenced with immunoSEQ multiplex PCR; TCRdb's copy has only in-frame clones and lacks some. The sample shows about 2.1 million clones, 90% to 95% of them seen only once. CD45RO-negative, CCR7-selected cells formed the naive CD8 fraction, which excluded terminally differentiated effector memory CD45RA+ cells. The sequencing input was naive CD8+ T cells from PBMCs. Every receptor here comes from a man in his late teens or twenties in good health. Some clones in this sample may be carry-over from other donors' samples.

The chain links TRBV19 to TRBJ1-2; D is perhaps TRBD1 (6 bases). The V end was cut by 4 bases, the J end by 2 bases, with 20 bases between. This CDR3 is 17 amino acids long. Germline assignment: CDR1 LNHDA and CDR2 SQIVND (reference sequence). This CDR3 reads CASSREIPRTANYGYTF. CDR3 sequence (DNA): TGTGCCAGTAGTAGAGAAATTCCCCGGACAGCAAACTATGGCTACACCTTC.

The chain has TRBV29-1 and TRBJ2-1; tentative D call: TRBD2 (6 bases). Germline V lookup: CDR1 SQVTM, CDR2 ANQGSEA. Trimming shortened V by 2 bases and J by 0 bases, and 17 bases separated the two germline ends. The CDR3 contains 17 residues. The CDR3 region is CSVEPFGASASYNEQFF. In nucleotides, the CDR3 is TGCAGCGTTGAACCGTTTGGGGCTAGCGCCTCCTACAATGAGCAGTTCTTC.

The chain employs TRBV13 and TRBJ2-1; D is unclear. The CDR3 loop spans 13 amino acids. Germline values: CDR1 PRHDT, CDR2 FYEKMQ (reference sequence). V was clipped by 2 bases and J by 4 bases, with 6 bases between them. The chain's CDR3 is CASSLNTYNEQFF. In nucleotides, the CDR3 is TGTGCCAGCAGCTTAAACACATACAATGAGCAGTTCTTC. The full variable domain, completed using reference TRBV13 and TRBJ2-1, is AAGVIQSPRHLIKEKRETATLKCYPIPRHDTVYWYQQGPGQDPQFLISFYEKMQSDKGSIPDRFSAQQFSDYHSELNMSSLELGDSALYFCASSLNTYNEQFFGPGTRLTVL.

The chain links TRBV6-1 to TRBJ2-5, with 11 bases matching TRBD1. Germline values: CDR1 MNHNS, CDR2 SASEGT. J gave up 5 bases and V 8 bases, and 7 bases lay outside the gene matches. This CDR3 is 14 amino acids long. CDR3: CASGWTGGDETQYF. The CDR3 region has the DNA TGTGCCAGCGGATGGACAGGGGGCGATGAGACCCAGTACTTC.

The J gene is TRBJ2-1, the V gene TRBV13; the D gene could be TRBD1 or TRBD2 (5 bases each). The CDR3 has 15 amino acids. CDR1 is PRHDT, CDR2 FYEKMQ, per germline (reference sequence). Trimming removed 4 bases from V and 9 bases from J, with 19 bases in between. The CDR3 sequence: CASSYTSGAPLEQFF. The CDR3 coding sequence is TGTGCCAGCAGCTACACTAGTGGGGCTCCACTTGAGCAGTTCTTC.

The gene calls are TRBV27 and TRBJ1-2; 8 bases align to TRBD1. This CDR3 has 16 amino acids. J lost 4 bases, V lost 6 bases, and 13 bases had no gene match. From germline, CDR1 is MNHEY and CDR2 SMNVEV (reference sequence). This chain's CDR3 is CASSPDRDTRAYGYTF. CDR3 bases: TGTGCCAGCAGCCCGGACAGGGATACGAGAGCCTATGGCTACACCTTC.

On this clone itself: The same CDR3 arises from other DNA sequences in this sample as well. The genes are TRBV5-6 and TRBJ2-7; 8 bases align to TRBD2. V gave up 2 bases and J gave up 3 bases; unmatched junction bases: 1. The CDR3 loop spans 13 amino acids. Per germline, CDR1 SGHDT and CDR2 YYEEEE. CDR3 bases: TGTGCCAGCAGCTTTGGGACTAGCTACGAGCAGTACTTC. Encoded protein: CASSFGTSYEQYF.

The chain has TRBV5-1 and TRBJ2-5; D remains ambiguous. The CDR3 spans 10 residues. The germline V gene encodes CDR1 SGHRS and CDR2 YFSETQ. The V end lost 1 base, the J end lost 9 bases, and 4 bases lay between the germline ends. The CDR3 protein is CASSLYSQYF. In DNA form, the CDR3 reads TGCGCCAGCAGCTTGTACTCCCAGTACTTC. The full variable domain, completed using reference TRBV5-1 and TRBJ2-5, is KAGVTQTPRYLIKTRGQQVTLSCSPISGHRSVSWYQQTPGQGLQFLFEYFSETQRNKGNFPGRFSGRQFSNSRSEMNVSTLELGDSALYLCASSLYSQYFGPGTRLLVL.

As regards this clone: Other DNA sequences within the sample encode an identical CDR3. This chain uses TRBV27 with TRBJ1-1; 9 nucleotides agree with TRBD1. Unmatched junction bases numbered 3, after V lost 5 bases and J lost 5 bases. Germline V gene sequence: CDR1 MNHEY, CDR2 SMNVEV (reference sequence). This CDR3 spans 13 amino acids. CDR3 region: CASSVTGGTEAFF. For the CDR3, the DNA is TGTGCCAGCAGTGTGACAGGGGGAACTGAAGCTTTCTTT.

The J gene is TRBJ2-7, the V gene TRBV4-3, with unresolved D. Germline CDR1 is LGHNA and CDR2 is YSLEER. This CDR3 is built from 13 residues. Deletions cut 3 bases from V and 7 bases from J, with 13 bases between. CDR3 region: CASSHTTLGEQYF. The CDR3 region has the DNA TGCGCCAGCAGCCACACTACTCTGGGAGAGCAGTACTTC.

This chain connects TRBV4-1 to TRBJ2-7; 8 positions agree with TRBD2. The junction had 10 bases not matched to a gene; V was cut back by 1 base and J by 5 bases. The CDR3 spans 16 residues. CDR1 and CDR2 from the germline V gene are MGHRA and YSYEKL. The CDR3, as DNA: TGCGCCAGCAGCCAAGTTGTCGGGAGGGCCTACGACGAGCAGTACTTC. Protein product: CASSQVVGRAYDEQYF.

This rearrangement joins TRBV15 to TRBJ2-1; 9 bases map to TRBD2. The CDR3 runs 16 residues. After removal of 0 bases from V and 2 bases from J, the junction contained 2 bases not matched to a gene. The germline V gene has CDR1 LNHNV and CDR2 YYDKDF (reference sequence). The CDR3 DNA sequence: TGTGCCACCAGCAGAGATCGCGGGGGGGCCTACAATGAGCAGTTCTTC. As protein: CATSRDRGGAYNEQFF.

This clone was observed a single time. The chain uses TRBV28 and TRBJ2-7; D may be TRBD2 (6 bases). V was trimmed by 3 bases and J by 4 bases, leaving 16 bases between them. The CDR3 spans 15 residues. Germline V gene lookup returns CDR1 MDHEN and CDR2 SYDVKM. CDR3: CASSFSPGDPYEQYF. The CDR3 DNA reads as TGTGCCAGCAGTTTTTCTCCGGGAGACCCTTACGAGCAGTACTTC.

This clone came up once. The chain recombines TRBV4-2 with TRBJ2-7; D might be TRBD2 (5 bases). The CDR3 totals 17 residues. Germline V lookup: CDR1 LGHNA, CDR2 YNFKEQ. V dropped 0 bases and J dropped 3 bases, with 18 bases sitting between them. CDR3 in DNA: TGTGCCAGCAGCCAAGAAGGGAGAGTGACGGCAAGCTACGAGCAGTACTTC. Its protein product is CASSQEGRVTASYEQYF.

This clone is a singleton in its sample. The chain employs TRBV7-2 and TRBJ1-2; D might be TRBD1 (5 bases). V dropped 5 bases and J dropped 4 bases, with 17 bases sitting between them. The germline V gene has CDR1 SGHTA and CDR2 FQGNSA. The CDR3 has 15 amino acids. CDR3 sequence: CASSPIGGVAYGYTF. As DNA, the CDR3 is TGTGCCAGCAGCCCCATCGGGGGGGTAGCCTATGGCTACACCTTC.

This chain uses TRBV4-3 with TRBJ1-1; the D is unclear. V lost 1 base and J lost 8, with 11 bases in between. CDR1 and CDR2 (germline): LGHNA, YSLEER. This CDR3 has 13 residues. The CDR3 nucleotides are TGCGCCAGCAGCCAAGCAAGTTCTACCGAAGCTTTCTTT. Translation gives CASSQASSTEAFF.

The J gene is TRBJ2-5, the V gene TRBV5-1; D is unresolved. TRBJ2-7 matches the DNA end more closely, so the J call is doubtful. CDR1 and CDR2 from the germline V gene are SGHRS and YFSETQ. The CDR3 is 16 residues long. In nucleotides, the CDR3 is TGCGCCAGCAGCCCGATGGCCGTAACTAAAGACTACGAGCAGTACTTC. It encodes CASSPMAVTKDYEQYF.

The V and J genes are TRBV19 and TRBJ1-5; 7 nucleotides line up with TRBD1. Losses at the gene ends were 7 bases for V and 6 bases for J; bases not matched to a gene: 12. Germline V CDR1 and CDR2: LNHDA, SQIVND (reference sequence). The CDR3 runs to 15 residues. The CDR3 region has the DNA TGTGCCAGTAAGAAGGGGGCGGAGATGAGTCAGCCCCAGCATTTT. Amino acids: CASKKGAEMSQPQHF.

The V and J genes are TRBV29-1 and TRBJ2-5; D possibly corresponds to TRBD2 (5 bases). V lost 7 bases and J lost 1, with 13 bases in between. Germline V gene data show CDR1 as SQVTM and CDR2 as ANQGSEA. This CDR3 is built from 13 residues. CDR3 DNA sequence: TGCAGCGCCGTACGGAGGAGCCAAGAGACCCAGTACTTC. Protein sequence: CSAVRRSQETQYF.

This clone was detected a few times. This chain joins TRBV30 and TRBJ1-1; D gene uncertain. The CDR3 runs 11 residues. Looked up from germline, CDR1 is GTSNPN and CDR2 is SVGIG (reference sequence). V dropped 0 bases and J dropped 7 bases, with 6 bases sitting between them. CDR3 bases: TGTGCCTGGAGTGTACTCAATGAAGCTTTCTTT. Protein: CAWSVLNEAFF.

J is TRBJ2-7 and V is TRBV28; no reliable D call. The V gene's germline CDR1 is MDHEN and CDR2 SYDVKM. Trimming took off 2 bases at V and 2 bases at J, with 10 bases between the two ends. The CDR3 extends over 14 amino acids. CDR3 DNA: TGTGCCAGCAGTTTAAGGACCTCCCCCTACGAGCAGTACTTC. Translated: CASSLRTSPYEQYF.

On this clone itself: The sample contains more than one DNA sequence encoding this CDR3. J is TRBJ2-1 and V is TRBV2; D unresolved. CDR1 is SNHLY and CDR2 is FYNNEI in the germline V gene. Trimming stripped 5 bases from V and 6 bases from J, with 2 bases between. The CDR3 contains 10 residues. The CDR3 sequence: CASSINEQFF. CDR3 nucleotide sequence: TGTGCCAGCAGTATCAATGAGCAGTTCTTC.

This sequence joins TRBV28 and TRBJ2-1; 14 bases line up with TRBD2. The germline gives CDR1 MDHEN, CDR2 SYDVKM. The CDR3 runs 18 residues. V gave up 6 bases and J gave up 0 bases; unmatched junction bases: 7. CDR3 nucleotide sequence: TGTGCCAGCAGGAAGACAGGGACTAGCGGGAGCTCCTACAATGAGCAGTTCTTC. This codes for CASRKTGTSGSSYNEQFF.

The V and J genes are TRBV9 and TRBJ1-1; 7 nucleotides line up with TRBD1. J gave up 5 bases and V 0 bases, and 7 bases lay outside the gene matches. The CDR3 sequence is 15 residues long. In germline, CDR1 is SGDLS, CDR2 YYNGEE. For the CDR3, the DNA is TGTGCCAGCAGCGTAGAACAGGGGTGGGGAACTGAAGCTTTCTTT. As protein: CASSVEQGWGTEAFF.

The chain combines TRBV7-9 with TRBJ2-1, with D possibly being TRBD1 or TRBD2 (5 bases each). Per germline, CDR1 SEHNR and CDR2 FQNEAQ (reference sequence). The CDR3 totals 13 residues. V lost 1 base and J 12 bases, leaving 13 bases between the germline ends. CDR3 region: CASSLVVGEGQFF. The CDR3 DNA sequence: TGTGCCAGCAGCTTAGTGGTGGGGGAAGGGCAGTTCTTC. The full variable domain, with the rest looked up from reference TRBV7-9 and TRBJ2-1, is DTGVSQNPRHKITKRGQNVTFRCDPISEHNRLYWYRQTLGQGPEFLTYFQNEAQLEKSRLLSDRFSAERPKGSFSTLEIQRTEQGDSAMYLCASSLVVGEGQFFGPGTRLTVL.

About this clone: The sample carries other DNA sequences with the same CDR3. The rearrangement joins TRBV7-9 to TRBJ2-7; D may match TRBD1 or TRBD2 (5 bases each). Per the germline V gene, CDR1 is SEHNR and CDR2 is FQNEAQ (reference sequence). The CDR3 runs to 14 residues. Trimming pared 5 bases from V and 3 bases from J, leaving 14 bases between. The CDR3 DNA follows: TGTGCCAGCAGCCTCGCCGGGACCAACTACGAGCAGTACTTC. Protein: CASSLAGTNYEQYF.

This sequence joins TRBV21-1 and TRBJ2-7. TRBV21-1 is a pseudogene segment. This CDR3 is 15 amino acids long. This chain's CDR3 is CASSPVGQVVYEQYF. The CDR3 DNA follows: TGTGCCAGCAGCCCCGTAGGGCAGGTGGTTTACGAGCAGTACTTC.

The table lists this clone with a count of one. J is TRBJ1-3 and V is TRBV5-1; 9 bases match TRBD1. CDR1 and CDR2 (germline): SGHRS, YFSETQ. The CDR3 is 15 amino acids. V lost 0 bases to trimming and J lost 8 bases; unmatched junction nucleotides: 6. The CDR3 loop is CASSLGDRDGDTIYF. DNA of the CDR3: TGCGCCAGCAGCTTGGGGGACAGGGACGGAGACACCATATATTTT.

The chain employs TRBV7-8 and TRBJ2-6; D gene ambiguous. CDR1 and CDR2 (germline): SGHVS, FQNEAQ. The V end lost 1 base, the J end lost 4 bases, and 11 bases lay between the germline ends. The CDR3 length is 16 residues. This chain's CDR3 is CASSLVGDGGANVLTF. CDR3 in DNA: TGTGCCAGCAGCTTAGTCGGAGACGGGGGGGCCAACGTCCTGACTTTC.

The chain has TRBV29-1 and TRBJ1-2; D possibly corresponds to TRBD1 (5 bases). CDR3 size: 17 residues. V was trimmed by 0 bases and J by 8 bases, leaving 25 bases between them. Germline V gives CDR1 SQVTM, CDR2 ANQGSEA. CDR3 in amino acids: CSVEEGRRGGIMSGYTF. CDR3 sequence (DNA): TGCAGCGTTGAAGAGGGGCGGCGCGGGGGGATCATGTCGGGCTACACCTTC.